This TCR beta chain emerged from a study of early T cells in non-severe SARS-CoV-2 infection. Ten or more counts support this clonotype. Each CDR3 protein gets one entry after TCRdb re-called the 5' RACE reads with MiXCR. In the table there are 25,000 to 35,000 distinct CDR3 sequences, around 6% of which are singletons. V was clipped by 6 bases and J by 3 bases, with 14 bases between them. Germline V gene sequence: CDR1 SGHAT, CDR2 FQNNGV. The CDR3 has 14 residues. The sequencing sample was made of whole blood. The rearrangement uses TRBV11-2 and TRBJ1-1; the D gene is possibly TRBD1 (6 bases). This clonotype was sampled from an adult who was a healthcare worker with PCR-confirmed SARS-CoV-2 infection or an uninfected control (not recorded which). The CDR3 DNA reads as TGTGCCAGCAGAGACACAGGGTTGGACACTGAAGCTTTCTTT. Amino acids: CASRDTGLDTEAFF.